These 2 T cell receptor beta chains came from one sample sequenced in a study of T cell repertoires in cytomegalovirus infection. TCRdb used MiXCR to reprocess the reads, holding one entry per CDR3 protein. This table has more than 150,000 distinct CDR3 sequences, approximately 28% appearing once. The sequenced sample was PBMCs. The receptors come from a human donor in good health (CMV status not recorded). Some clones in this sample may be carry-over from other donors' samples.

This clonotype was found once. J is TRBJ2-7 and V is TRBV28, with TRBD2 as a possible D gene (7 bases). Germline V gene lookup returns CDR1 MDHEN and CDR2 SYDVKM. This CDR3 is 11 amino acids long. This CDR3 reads CGSEGGPEQYF. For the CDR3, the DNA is TGTGGCTCCGAGGGGGGGCCCGAGCAGTACTTC.

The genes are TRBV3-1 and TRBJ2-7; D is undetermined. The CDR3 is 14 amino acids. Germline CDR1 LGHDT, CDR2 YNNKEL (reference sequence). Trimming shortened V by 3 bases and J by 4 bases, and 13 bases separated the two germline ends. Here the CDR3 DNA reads TGTGCCAGCAGCCAGCTAGGGATACTTTACGAGCAGTACTTC. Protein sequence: CASSQLGILYEQYF.